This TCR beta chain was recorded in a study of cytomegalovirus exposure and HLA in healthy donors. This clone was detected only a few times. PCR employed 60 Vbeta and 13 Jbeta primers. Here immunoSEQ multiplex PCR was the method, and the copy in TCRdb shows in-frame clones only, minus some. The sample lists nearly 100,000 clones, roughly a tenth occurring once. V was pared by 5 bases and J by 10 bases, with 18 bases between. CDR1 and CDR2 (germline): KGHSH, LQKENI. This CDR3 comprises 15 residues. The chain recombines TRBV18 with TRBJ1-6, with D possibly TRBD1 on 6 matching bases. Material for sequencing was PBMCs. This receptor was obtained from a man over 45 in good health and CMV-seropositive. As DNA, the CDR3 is TGTGCCAGCTCAAACCGGGACATAGGGACCTCACCCCTCCACTTT. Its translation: CASSNRDIGTSPLHF.